Below are 13 T cell receptor beta chains sequenced from a single sample in a study of blood T cells in healthy people across ages (dated by TCRdb to between 2014 and 2017). The library was prepared using 5' RACE. The data were produced on an Illumina HiSeq 2500. The second PCR ran for about 6 to 11 cycles and used a J-beta primer mix along with a sample-barcoded 5' primer. TCRdb redid the processing of the public reads, applying fastp at Q25 and MiXCR, and retained in-frame beta chains. Entries that share a CDR3 protein sequence are merged under the most common genes and DNA. Here the sample has 1,100,000 or so distinct CDR3 sequences; 40% to 45% occur a single time. In total, the top ten clones hold around 18% of the sample. Specimen: blood. These receptors originate from a woman aged 55 to 70 in good health.

Only a few counts were recorded for this clonotype. The chain is built from TRBV6-5 and TRBJ1-1; no firm D call. The CDR3 runs to 15 residues. The V end was cut by 7 bases, the J end by 1 base, with 16 bases between. Germline V CDR1 and CDR2: MNHEY, SVGAGI. This chain's CDR3 is CASTRSPASNTEAFF. CDR3 nucleotides: TGTGCCAGCACCCGAAGTCCCGCCTCGAACACTGAAGCTTTCTTT.

This clonotype was seen once. The chain uses TRBV29-1 and TRBJ2-3; D may be TRBD2 (6 bases). The V gene lost 3 bases and the J gene lost 0 bases, with 10 bases spanning the gap. CDR1 is SQVTM and CDR2 is ANQGSEA in the germline V gene. The CDR3 runs to 14 residues. The CDR3 loop reads CSVEGGTSTDTQYF. CDR3 nucleotide sequence: TGCAGCGTTGAGGGCGGGACTAGCACAGATACGCAGTATTTT.

This clonotype appeared a few times. The chain links TRBV6-1 to TRBJ1-2; no firm D call. The V gene's germline CDR1 is MNHNS and CDR2 SASEGT. The ends were cut back, 6 bases at V and 3 bases at J, with 11 bases in the middle. The CDR3 runs 13 residues. The CDR3 coding sequence is TGTGCCAGCAGGAAGCCCCCTCACTATGGCTACACCTTC. Amino acid sequence: CASRKPPHYGYTF.

This clonotype was observed a single time. The V and J genes are TRBV10-3 and TRBJ2-5; 8 positions match TRBD2. Germline-derived CDR1 and CDR2 are ENHRY and SYGVKD. Unmatched junction bases numbered 17, after V lost 3 bases and J lost 11 bases. This CDR3 has 16 residues. This CDR3 reads CAISDPGGVVSNEQYF. Written as DNA, the CDR3 is TGTGCCATCAGTGATCCCGGGGGGGTTGTGAGCAATGAGCAGTACTTC.

The V and J genes are TRBV6-5 and TRBJ1-2; 10 nucleotides align to TRBD1. Germline V lookup: CDR1 MNHEY, CDR2 SVGAGI. The CDR3 is 11 residues long. The trim removed 6 bases at V and 9 bases at J, leaving 1 base unmatched. This chain's CDR3 is CASRTGGRYTF. The CDR3 region has the DNA TGTGCCAGCAGGACAGGGGGCCGCTACACCTTC.

Only a few counts were recorded for this clonotype. This rearrangement joins TRBV20-1 to TRBJ2-7, with a tentative D call TRBD2 (6 bases). The DNA matches TRBJ2-5 better at its end, which makes the J call doubtful. The CDR3 covers 13 residues. Per germline, CDR1 DFQATT and CDR2 SNEGSKA (reference sequence). The DNA of the CDR3 is TGCAGTGCTATCCGGGACTCAAGAGAGACCCAGTACTTC. Its protein product is CSAIRDSRETQYF.

This chain joins TRBV7-9 and TRBJ1-1; D perhaps matches TRBD1 (6 bases). Germline CDR1 reads SEHNR; CDR2 reads FQNEAQ (reference sequence). Trimming took off 2 bases at V and 4 bases at J, with 17 bases between the two ends. The CDR3 is 16 amino acids. For the CDR3, the DNA is TGTGCCAGCAGCTTACTCGGGAGGGGGGCGATCACTGAAGCTTTCTTT. Its protein is CASSLLGRGAITEAFF. Based on the CDR3 plus reference TRBV7-9 and TRBJ1-1, the full variable domain is DTGVSQNPRHKITKRGQNVTFRCDPISEHNRLYWYRQTLGQGPEFLTYFQNEAQLEKSRLLSDRFSAERPKGSFSTLEIQRTEQGDSAMYLCASSLLGRGAITEAFFGQGTRLTVV.

This clonotype was counted only a few times. This chain joins TRBV5-1 and TRBJ2-7; weak D call: TRBD1 (5 bases). The length of the CDR3 is 14 residues. Germline V gene lookup returns CDR1 SGHRS and CDR2 YFSETQ. V lost 0 bases to trimming and J lost 3 bases, with 10 bases between them. The CDR3 DNA sequence: TGCGCCAGCAGCTTGGACAGGAGAAACTACGAGCAGTACTTC. It translates to CASSLDRRNYEQYF. Together with reference TRBV5-1 and TRBJ2-7, the CDR3 gives the full variable domain: KAGVTQTPRYLIKTRGQQVTLSCSPISGHRSVSWYQQTPGQGLQFLFEYFSETQRNKGNFPGRFSGRQFSNSRSEMNVSTLELGDSALYLCASSLDRRNYEQYFGPGTRLTVT.

The rearrangement joins TRBV6-1 to TRBJ2-7, with 8 bases lining up with TRBD2. The CDR3 is 18 residues long. V was pared by 6 bases and J by 2 bases, with 18 bases of the junction left unmatched. CDR1 and CDR2 (germline): MNHNS, SASEGT. CDR3 DNA: TGTGCCAGCAGAAGGACTACTAGCGGAATTAAGAGGGCCTACGAGCAGTACTTC. Protein: CASRRTTSGIKRAYEQYF.

In this sample, this clonotype turned up many times. The V call is TRBV5-5, the J call TRBJ2-3, with TRBD2 as a possible D gene (5 bases). V lost 2 bases, J lost 10 bases, and 14 bases lay in between. The CDR3 is 13 amino acids. Looked up from germline, CDR1 is SGHKS and CDR2 is YYEKEE (reference sequence). The CDR3 nucleotides are TGTGCCAGCAGCTTCGACCCCGTAGCGTCGCAGTATTTT. Translation: CASSFDPVASQYF.

This clonotype was seen a few times. This sequence joins TRBV4-1 and TRBJ2-1; 7 bases fit TRBD2. There are 14 residues in the CDR3. The ends lost 3 bases at V and 6 bases at J; junction bases unmatched: 5. Germline CDR1 is MGHRA and CDR2 is YSYEKL. The DNA for the CDR3 is TGCGCCAGCAGCCATCCGGCTAGCGGCAATGAGCAGTTCTTC. Amino acid sequence: CASSHPASGNEQFF.

The DNA for the CDR3 is TGCGCCAGCAGCGTGTCTTCCAGTTTTGAGACCCAGTACTTC. As protein: CASSVSSSFETQYF. The rearrangement uses TRBV5-1 and TRBJ2-5; unclear D gene. V was clipped by 4 bases and J by 5 bases, with 15 bases between them. The length of the CDR3 is 14 residues. Per the germline V gene, CDR1 is SGHRS and CDR2 is YFSETQ.

The CDR3 loop reads CASSQGQSLYYEQYF. The CDR3 nucleotides are TGTGCCAGCAGCCAAGGTCAGTCCCTCTACTACGAGCAGTACTTC. The V call is TRBV14, the J call TRBJ2-7; no reliable D call. Germline values: CDR1 SGHDN, CDR2 FVKESK. V was clipped by 1 base and J by 3 bases, with 13 bases between them. The CDR3 is made up of 15 amino acids.